What follows describes a single T cell receptor beta chain. Other DNA variants within this sample encode the same CDR3. CDR3 length: 14 residues. The V and J ends lost 4 bases and 0 bases respectively, with 10 bases between them. Germline-derived CDR1 and CDR2 are SGHRS and YFSETQ. The data originate from a study of blood T cell repertoires in COVID-19. Study summary: Samples representing acute and convalescent COVID-19 were sourced from the United States, Italy and Spain. The analysed material was cDNA or gDNA that came from T cells, B-cell-depleted T cells, or PBMCs.

As handled by the study authors: Reference gene primer amplification gave nucleated cell count estimates. Repertoires were generated with immunoSEQ multiplex PCR, while TCRdb's copy carries only in-frame clones and drops some. For V, J and clone size, that table is used; D and trimming come from the DNA. Among around 210,000 clones listed, roughly 80% were seen once. This receptor was obtained from a woman between 65 and 79 years old with acute or convalescent COVID-19. V and J are TRBV5-1 and TRBJ1-1; no clear D. The sequencing input was peripheral blood. DNA of the CDR3: TGCGCCAGCAGCCCCGGGAGCCTGAACACTGAAGCTTTCTTT. Its protein is CASSPGSLNTEAFF. The full variable domain, in which reference TRBV5-1 and TRBJ1-1 provide the parts outside the CDR3, is KAGVTQTPRYLIKTRGQQVTLSCSPISGHRSVSWYQQTPGQGLQFLFEYFSETQRNKGNFPGRFSGRQFSNSRSEMNVSTLELGDSALYLCASSPGSLNTEAFFGQGTRLTVV.